This TCR beta chain was observed in a study of chronic HIV infection and antiretroviral therapy. Between the trimmed V and J ends, which lost 10 bases and 7 bases, there was a span of 21 bases. The CDR3 length is 13 residues. The germline CDR1 and CDR2 sequences are SGHRS and YFSETQ. TCRdb reprocessed the 5' RACE reads with MiXCR, giving one entry per CDR3 protein. Seen here are over 40,000 distinct CDR3 sequences, about 20% observed once, and the top ten hold over 2.5%. The J gene is TRBJ2-7, the V gene TRBV5-1; unclear D gene. The sample was peripheral blood. This receptor was obtained from an adult who had HIV and had not received antiretroviral therapy, or was an uninfected healthy control (not recorded which). The CDR3 nucleotides read TGCGCCCTCCTGGGCGGTCAGGATGGGGAGCAGTACTTC. Translation gives CALLGGQDGEQYF.